A selection of T cell receptor beta chains follows, all from one sample in a study of blood T cell repertoires in COVID-19. Libraries were prepared by immunoSEQ multiplex PCR; TCRdb keeps only in-frame clonotypes and omits some of them. The repertoire holds about 270,000 clones, with around nine tenths as singletons. Sequenced sample: peripheral blood. Receptors were obtained from a man in his forties with active or convalescent COVID-19. The CDR3 runs from the conserved cysteine through the conserved F or W. The D gene is left open where the match is weak. Rows give clone size only sometimes, using once, few, many, or a class for an expanded clone.

j_call v_call cdr3_length d_call clone_size cdr3_aa cdr3_nt
TRBJ1-1 TRBV3-1/TRBV3-2 15 - - CASSQSQGFISEAFF TGTGCCAGCAGCCAATCCCAGGGTTTTATCTCTGAAGCTTTCTTT
TRBJ1-2 TRBV6-5 12 - few CASSLGSNGYTF TGTGCCAGCAGCCTCGGGTCCAATGGCTACACCTTC
TRBJ2-7 TRBV9 15 TRBD2 - CASSVGTSGSYEQYF TGTGCCAGCAGCGTAGGGACTAGCGGCTCCTACGAGCAGTACTTC
TRBJ1-1 TRBV28 13 - - CASSLFGVTEAFF TGTGCCAGCAGTTTATTCGGGGTTACTGAAGCTTTCTTT
TRBJ2-7 TRBV3-1/TRBV3-2 15 TRBD2 - CASSRVGLASHEQYF TGTGCCAGCAGCCGCGTAGGACTAGCCTCCCACGAGCAGTACTTC
TRBJ1-4 TRBV5-1 15 TRBD1 - CASSPGTGENEKLFF TGCGCCAGCAGCCCGGGGACAGGAGAAAATGAAAAACTGTTTTTT
TRBJ1-1 TRBV5-6 12 - - CASRGGSTEAFF TGTGCCAGCAGAGGTGGGAGCACTGAAGCTTTCTTT
TRBJ1-6 TRBV3-1/TRBV3-2 14 - - CASSQTGINSPLHF TGTGCCAGCAGCCAAACAGGGATAAATTCACCCCTCCACTTT
TRBJ2-3 TRBV6-6 16 - - CASSPDAGKGTDTQYF TGTGCCAGCAGTCCGGATGCAGGAAAAGGCACAGATACGCAGTATTTT
TRBJ2-7 TRBV5-1 15 TRBD1 - CASSLQGAGNYEQYF TGCGCCAGCAGCCTGCAGGGGGCCGGGAACTACGAGCAGTACTTC
TRBJ1-1 TRBV12-5 15 - - CASEGSGGDNTEAFF TGTGCTAGTGAGGGAAGTGGGGGGGACAACACTGAAGCTTTCTTT
TRBJ2-2 TRBV5-1 15 TRBD1 - CASSLGQGTGGELFF TGCGCCAGCAGCTTGGGACAGGGGACGGGCGGGGAGCTGTTTTTT
TRBJ1-1 TRBV30 12 - - CAWTLDSYEAFF TGTGCCTGGACCCTCGACAGTTATGAAGCTTTCTTT
TRBJ2-2 TRBV6-6 17 TRBD2 once CASSPSRGRGKTGELFF TGTGCCAGCAGTCCCTCACGCGGGAGGGGGAAAACCGGGGAGCTGTTTTTT
TRBJ2-7 TRBV2 12 TRBD2 - CAGRSGGYEQYF TGTGCCGGACGTAGCGGGGGCTACGAGCAGTACTTC
TRBJ1-2 TRBV7-2 15 - - CASSLVAMEDYGYTF TGTGCCAGCAGCTTAGTAGCGATGGAGGACTATGGCTACACCTTC
TRBJ2-7 TRBV3-1/TRBV3-2 13 TRBD1 - CASKGQGVGEQYF TGTGCCAGCAAGGGACAGGGTGTGGGGGAGCAGTACTTC
TRBJ2-5 TRBV4-1 15 - - CASSQGPTGPETQYF TGCGCCAGCAGCCAAGGCCCGACAGGCCCAGAGACCCAGTACTTC
TRBJ2-5 TRBV13 14 TRBD1 - CASSFRTGEETQYF TGTGCCAGCAGCTTTCGGACAGGGGAAGAGACCCAGTACTTC